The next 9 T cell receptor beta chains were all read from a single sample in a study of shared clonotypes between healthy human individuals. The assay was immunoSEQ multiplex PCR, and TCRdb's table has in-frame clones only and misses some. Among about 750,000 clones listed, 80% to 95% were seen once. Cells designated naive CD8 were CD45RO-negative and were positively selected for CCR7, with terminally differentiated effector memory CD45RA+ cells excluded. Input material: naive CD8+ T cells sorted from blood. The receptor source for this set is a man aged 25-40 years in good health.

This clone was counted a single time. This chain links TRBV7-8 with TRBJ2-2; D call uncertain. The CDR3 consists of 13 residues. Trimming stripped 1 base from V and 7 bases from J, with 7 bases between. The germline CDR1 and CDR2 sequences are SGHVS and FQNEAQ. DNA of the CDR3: TGTGCCAGCAGCTTAGTCGGGCACGGGGAGCTGTTTTTT. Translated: CASSLVGHGELFF.

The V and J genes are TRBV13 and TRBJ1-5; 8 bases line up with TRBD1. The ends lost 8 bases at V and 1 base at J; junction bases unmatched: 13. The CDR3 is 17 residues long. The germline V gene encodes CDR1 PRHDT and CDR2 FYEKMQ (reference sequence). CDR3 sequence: CASSSTGDRGSNQPQHF. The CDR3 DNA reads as TGTGCCAGCTCCAGTACCGGCGACAGGGGAAGCAATCAGCCCCAGCATTTT.

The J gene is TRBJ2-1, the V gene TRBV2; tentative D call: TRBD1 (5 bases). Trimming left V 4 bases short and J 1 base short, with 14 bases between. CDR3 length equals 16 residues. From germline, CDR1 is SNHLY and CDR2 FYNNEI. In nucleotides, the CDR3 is TGTGCCAGCAGTGGCTTGGGGCAGATATCCTACAATGAGCAGTTCTTC. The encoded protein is CASSGLGQISYNEQFF. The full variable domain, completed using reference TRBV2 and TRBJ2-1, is EPEVTQTPSHQVTQMGQEVILRCVPISNHLYFYWYRQILGQKVEFLVSFYNNEISEKSEIFDDQFSVERPDGSNFTLKIRSTKLEDSAMYFCASSGLGQISYNEQFFGPGTRLTVL.

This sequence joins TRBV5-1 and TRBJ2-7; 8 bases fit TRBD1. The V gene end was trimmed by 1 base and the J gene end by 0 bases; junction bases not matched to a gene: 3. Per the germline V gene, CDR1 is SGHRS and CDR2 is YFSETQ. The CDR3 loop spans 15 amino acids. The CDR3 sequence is CASSLFQGASYEQYF. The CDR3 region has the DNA TGCGCCAGCAGCTTGTTTCAGGGGGCCTCCTACGAGCAGTACTTC.

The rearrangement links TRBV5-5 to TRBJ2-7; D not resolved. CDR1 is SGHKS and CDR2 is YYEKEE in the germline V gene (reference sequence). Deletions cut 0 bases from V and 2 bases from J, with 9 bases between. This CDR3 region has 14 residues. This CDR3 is CASSLGPTTYEQYF. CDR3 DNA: TGTGCCAGCAGCTTGGGTCCAACTACCTACGAGCAGTACTTC.

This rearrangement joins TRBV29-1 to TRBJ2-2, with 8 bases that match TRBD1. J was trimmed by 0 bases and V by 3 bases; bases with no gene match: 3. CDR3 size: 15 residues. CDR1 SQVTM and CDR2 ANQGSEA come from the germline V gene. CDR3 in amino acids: CSVDGQGANTGELFF. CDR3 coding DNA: TGCAGCGTTGACGGACAGGGAGCGAACACCGGGGAGCTGTTTTTT.

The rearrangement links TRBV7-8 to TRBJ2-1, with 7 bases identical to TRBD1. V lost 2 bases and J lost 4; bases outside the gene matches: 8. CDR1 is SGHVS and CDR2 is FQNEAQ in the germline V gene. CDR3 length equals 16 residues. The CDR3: CASSLRGGWLYNEQFF. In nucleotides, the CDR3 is TGTGCCAGCAGCTTACGAGGGGGCTGGTTATACAATGAGCAGTTCTTC.

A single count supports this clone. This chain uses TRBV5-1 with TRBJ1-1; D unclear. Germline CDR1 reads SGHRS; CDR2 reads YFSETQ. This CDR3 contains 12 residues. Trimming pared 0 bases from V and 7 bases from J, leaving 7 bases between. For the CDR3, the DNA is TGCGCCAGCAGCTTGGAAGGTTTTGAAGCTTTCTTT. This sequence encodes CASSLEGFEAFF.

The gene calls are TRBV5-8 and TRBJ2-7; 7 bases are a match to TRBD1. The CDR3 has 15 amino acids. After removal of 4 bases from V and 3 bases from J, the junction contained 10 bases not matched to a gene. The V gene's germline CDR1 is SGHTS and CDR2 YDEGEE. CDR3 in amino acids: CASSGTRDSSYEQYF. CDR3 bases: TGTGCCAGCAGCGGGACCCGGGACAGCAGCTACGAGCAGTACTTC.